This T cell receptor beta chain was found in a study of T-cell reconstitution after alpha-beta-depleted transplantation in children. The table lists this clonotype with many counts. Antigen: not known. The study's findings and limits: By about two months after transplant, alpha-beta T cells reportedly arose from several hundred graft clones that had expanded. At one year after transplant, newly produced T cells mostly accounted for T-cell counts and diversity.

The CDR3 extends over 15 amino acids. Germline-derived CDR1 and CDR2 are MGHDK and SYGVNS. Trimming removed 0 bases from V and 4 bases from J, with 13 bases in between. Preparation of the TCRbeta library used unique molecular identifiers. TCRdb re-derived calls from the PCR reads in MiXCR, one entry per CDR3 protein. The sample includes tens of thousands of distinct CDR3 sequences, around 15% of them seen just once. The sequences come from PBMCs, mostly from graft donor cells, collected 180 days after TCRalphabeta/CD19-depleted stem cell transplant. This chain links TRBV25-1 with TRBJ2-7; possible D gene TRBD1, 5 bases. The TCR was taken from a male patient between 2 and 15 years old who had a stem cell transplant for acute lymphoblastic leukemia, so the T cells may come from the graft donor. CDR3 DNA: TGTGCCAGCAGTGAATATCAGGCAGGGCGGTACGAGCAGTACTTC. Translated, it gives CASSEYQAGRYEQYF.